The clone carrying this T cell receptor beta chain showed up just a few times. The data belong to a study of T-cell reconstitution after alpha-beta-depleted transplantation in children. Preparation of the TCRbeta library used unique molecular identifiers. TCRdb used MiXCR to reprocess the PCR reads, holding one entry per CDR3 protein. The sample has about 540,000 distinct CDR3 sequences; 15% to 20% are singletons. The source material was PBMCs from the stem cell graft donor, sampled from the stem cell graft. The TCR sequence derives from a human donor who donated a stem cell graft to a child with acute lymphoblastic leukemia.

The chain's CDR3 is CASRETGPENSPLHF. The CDR3 DNA is TGTGCCAGCAGAGAAACAGGGCCCGAAAATTCACCCCTCCACTTT. The chain carries TRBV27 and TRBJ1-6, with TRBD1 as a possible D gene (6 bases). From germline, CDR1 is MNHEY and CDR2 SMNVEV (reference sequence). This CDR3 spans 15 amino acids. V was cut by 6 bases and J by 7 bases, with 16 bases left in between.